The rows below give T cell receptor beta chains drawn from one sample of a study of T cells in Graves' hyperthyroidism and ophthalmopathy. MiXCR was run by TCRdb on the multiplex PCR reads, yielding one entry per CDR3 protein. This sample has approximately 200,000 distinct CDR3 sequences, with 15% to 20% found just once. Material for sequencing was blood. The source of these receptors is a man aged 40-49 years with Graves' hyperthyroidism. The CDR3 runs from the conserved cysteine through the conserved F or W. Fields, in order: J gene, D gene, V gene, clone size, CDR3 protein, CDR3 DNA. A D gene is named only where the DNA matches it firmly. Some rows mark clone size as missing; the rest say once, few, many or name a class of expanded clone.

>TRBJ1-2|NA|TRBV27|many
CASSSVGYGYTF
TGTGCCAGCAGCTCAGTTGGCTATGGCTACACCTTC
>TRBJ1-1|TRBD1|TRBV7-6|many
CASSSPPGTVSMNTEAFF
TGTGCCAGCAGCTCCCCCCCCGGGACAGTAAGCATGAACACTGAAGCTTTCTTT
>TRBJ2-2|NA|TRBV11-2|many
CASSPWTANTGELFF
TGTGCCAGCAGCCCCTGGACAGCGAACACCGGGGAGCTGTTTTTT
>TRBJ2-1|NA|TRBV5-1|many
CASSPGTPNNEQFF
TGCGCCAGCAGCCCCGGGACACCAAACAATGAGCAGTTCTTC
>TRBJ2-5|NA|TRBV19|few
CATGRGPEQETQYF
TGTGCCACTGGGCGAGGTCCAGAACAAGAGACCCAGTACTTC
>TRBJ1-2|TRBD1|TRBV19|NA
CASGTGGVYGYTF
TGTGCCAGTGGGACAGGGGGCGTCTATGGCTACACCTTC
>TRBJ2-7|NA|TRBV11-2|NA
CASSQDRVQGWQQYF
TGTGCCAGCAGCCAAGACCGGGTTCAGGGTTGGCAGCAGTACTTC
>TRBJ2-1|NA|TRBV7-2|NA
CASSQSRLHNEQFF
TGTGCCAGCAGCCAAAGCCGACTTCACAATGAGCAGTTCTTC
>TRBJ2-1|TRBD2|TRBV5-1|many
CASSLAPSGGAYEQFF
TGCGCCAGCAGCTTGGCCCCTAGCGGGGGGGCGTATGAGCAGTTCTTC
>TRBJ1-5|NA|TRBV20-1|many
CSARAGNQPQHF
TGCAGTGCTCGGGCAGGGAATCAGCCCCAGCATTTT
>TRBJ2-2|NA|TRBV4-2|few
CASSQDHVSSRNTGELFF
TGTGCCAGCAGCCAAGATCATGTGTCTAGCCGGAACACCGGGGAGCTGTTTTTT
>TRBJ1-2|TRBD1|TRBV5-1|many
CASSFRQGGPSRGYTF
TGCGCCAGCAGCTTTCGACAGGGCGGACCTTCGCGTGGCTACACCTTC
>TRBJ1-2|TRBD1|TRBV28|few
CASSSDRNYGYTF
TGTGCCAGCAGTTCGGACAGGAACTATGGCTACACCTTC
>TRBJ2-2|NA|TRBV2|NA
CASHEVHTGELFF
TGTGCCAGCCATGAGGTCCACACCGGGGAGCTGTTTTTT
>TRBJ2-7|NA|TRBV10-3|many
CAISEAGDLYEQYF
TGTGCCATCAGTGAGGCAGGGGACCTCTACGAGCAGTACTTC
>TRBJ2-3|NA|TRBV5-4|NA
CASSLRLEDTQYF
TGTGCCAGCAGCTTGAGGTTAGAAGATACGCAGTATTTT
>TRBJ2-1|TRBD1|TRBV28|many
CASSSRTGLQVGNEQFF
TGTGCCAGCAGTTCGAGGACAGGACTTCAGGTGGGGAATGAGCAGTTCTTC
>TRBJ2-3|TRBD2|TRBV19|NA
CASNRGGIDTQYF
TGTGCCAGTAACCGCGGGGGTATAGATACGCAGTATTTT
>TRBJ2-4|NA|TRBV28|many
CASSRVDIQYF
TGTGCCAGCAGCCGGGTGGACATTCAGTACTTC
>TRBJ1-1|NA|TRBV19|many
CASSTGQREAFF
TGTGCCAGTAGTACCGGACAGCGTGAAGCTTTCTTT
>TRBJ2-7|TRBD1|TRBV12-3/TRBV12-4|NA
CAGSHTGQGPYEQYF
TGTGCCGGCAGTCACACAGGACAGGGCCCCTACGAGCAGTACTTC
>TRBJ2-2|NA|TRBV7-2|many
CASSLVTGELFF
TGTGCCAGCAGCTTAGTCACCGGGGAGCTGTTTTTT
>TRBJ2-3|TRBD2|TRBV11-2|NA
CASSQTGGGTDTQYF
TGTGCCAGCAGCCAGACGGGGGGGGGCACAGATACGCAGTATTTT
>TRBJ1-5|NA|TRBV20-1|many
CSARVNQPQHF
TGCAGTGCTAGAGTTAATCAGCCCCAGCATTTT
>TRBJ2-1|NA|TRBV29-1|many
CSANRGGEQFF
TGCAGCGCCAACAGGGGGGGTGAGCAGTTCTTC
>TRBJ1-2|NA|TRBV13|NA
CASSLGEIGYTF
TGTGCCAGCAGCTTAGGGGAAATAGGCTACACCTTC
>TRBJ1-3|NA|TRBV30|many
CAWRDWRPGNTIYF
TGTGCCTGGAGGGACTGGCGGCCTGGAAACACCATATATTTT
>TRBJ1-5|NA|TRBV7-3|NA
CASAFERSGNQPQHF
TGTGCCAGCGCCTTCGAGCGGAGTGGCAATCAGCCCCAGCATTTT
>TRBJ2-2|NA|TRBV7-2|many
CASSLGHEMGELFF
TGTGCCAGCAGCTTAGGTCACGAAATGGGGGAGCTGTTTTTT
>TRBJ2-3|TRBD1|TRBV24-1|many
CATSDQTPQGSTDTQYF
TGTGCCACCAGTGATCAAACCCCACAGGGGTCCACAGATACGCAGTATTTT
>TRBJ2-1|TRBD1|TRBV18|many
CASSPSGTGGAGEQFF
TGTGCCAGCTCACCATCCGGGACAGGGGGCGCGGGAGAGCAGTTCTTC
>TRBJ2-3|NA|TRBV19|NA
CASRARGRTDTQYF
TGTGCCAGTAGAGCCCGGGGGCGGACAGATACGCAGTATTTT
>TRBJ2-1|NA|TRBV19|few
CASSPISAGDEQFF
TGTGCCAGTAGCCCGATCAGCGCCGGGGATGAGCAGTTCTTC
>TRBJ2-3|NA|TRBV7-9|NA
CASSSPGHPTDTQYF
TGTGCCAGCAGTTCTCCGGGACATCCCACAGATACGCAGTATTTT
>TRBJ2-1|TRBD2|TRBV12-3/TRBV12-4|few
CAITPPGRVYNEQFF
TGTGCCATCACCCCACCCGGGAGGGTCTACAATGAGCAGTTCTTC
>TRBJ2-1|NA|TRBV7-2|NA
CASSLQAYNEQFF
TGTGCCAGCAGCTTACAGGCTTACAATGAGCAGTTCTTC
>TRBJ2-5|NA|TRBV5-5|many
CASSRLGGMETQYF
TGTGCCAGCAGCCGATTAGGAGGGATGGAGACCCAGTACTTC
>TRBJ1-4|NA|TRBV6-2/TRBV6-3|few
CASAGTPGRGTNEKLFF
TGTGCCAGCGCCGGGACCCCTGGGAGGGGAACTAATGAAAAACTGTTTTTT
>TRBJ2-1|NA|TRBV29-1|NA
CSVLPRWNNEQFF
TGCAGCGTTCTCCCTCGGTGGAACAATGAGCAGTTCTTC
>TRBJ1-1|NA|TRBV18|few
CASSPPSLSNTEAFF
TGTGCCAGCTCACCACCGTCCCTCTCTAACACTGAAGCTTTCTTT
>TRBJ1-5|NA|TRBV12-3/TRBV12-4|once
CASSPRRDRQPQHF
TGTGCCAGCAGTCCCAGACGGGACCGTCAGCCCCAGCATTTT
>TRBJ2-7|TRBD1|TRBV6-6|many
CASSYSKGTGDPEQYF
TGTGCCAGCAGTTACTCGAAGGGGACAGGGGATCCCGAGCAGTACTTC
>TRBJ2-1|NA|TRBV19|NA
CASSPGGVGYNEQFF
TGTGCCAGTAGCCCCGGCGGGGTCGGATACAATGAGCAGTTCTTC
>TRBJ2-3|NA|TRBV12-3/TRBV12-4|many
CASSLPPDTQYF
TGTGCCAGCAGTTTACCCCCCGATACGCAGTATTTT
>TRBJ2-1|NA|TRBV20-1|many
CSAGEGGGNEQFF
TGCAGTGCTGGAGAAGGTGGGGGCAATGAGCAGTTCTTC
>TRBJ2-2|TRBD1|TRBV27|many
CASSPGQGYTGELFF
TGTGCCAGCAGTCCGGGACAGGGCTACACCGGGGAGCTGTTTTTT
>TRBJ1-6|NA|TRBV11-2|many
CASSNRLNRNSPLHF
TGTGCCAGCAGCAATCGTCTTAATAGGAATTCACCCCTCCACTTT